Listed here are 12 T cell receptor beta chains from one sample, sequenced in a study of T-cell reconstitution after alpha-beta-depleted transplantation in children. Molecular barcoding with unique molecular identifiers was used for the TCRbeta library. Each CDR3 protein gets one entry after TCRdb re-called the PCR reads with MiXCR. The data contain approximately 350,000 distinct CDR3 sequences, about 14% of them seen just once; the ten biggest clones take up 3.5% to 4.5%. This specimen consisted of PBMCs, obtained from the stem cell graft. The receptors originated from a human donor who donated a stem cell graft to a child with Fanconi anemia.

The chain couples TRBV10-1 to TRBJ2-5, with D possibly TRBD1 on 6 matching bases. The germline CDR1 and CDR2 sequences are WNHNN and SYGVQD (reference sequence). Trimming shortened V by 3 bases and J by 2 bases, and 13 bases separated the two germline ends. The CDR3 is 15 amino acids. For the CDR3, the DNA is TGCGCCAGCAGTGAAACCCAGGGGTTGCAAGAGACCCAGTACTTC. The encoded protein is CASSETQGLQETQYF.

This clonotype was seen at least ten times. The chain uses TRBV3-1 and TRBJ1-1; D is perhaps TRBD1 (5 bases). Per the germline V gene, CDR1 is LGHDT and CDR2 is YNNKEL (reference sequence). CDR3 length: 14 amino acids. Between the trimmed V and J ends, which lost 5 bases and 3 bases, there was a span of 13 bases. This CDR3 is CASSGRTRDTEAFF. CDR3 bases: TGTGCCAGCAGCGGAAGGACACGGGACACTGAAGCTTTCTTT. Full variable domain (remainder filled in from reference TRBV3-1 and TRBJ1-1): DTAVSQTPKYLVTQMGNDKSIKCEQNLGHDTMYWYKQDSKKFLKIMFSYNNKELIINETVPNRFSPKSPDKAHLNLHINSLELGDSAVYFCASSGRTRDTEAFFGQGTRLTVV.

This clonotype was found many times. The chain is built from TRBV6-5 and TRBJ1-3; D is unresolved. Germline lookup yields CDR1 MNHEY and CDR2 SVGAGI. V lost 0 bases and J lost 2, with 5 bases in between. CDR3 size: 14 residues. The CDR3 region is CASSYSSTGNTIYF. The CDR3 coding sequence is TGTGCCAGCAGTTACTCGTCTACTGGAAACACCATATATTTT.

The chain joins TRBV20-1 to TRBJ1-1; D unresolved. The germline V gene has CDR1 DFQATT and CDR2 SNEGSKA (reference sequence). Between the trimmed V and J ends, which lost 3 bases and 7 bases, there was a span of 9 bases. The CDR3 sequence is 11 residues long. The CDR3 DNA follows: TGCAGTGCTAGTCGGAGATATGAAGCTTTCTTT. Encoded protein: CSASRRYEAFF.

The rearrangement links TRBV7-6 to TRBJ2-7; 10 bases map to TRBD1. CDR3 length: 15 amino acids. V dropped 4 bases and J dropped 5; count of bases not matched to a gene: 8. Germline lookup yields CDR1 SGHVS and CDR2 FNYEAQ. The CDR3 spells CASSSGTGESNEQYF. As DNA, the CDR3 is TGTGCCAGCAGCTCTGGGACAGGGGAAAGCAACGAGCAGTACTTC.

This clonotype appeared many times. The chain employs TRBV4-3 and TRBJ1-1, with a weak D call TRBD1 (6 bases). The CDR3 is made up of 14 amino acids. CDR1 is LGHNA and CDR2 is YSLEER in the germline V gene. Trimming took 3 bases from V and 2 from J, leaving 10 bases between them. The CDR3 reads CASSQGGQNTEAFF. The CDR3 nucleotides read TGCGCCAGCAGCCAGGGGGGCCAAAACACTGAAGCTTTCTTT.

This clonotype was observed many times. The chain carries TRBV5-1 and TRBJ2-2, with D perhaps matching TRBD1 (5 bases). The germline V and J ends were trimmed by 3 bases and 7 bases, with 19 bases remaining between them. The CDR3 loop spans 16 amino acids. Germline lookup yields CDR1 SGHRS and CDR2 YFSETQ. The CDR3 reads CASSSDSPGLGGELFF. The CDR3 bases are TGCGCCAGCAGCTCCGACAGCCCCGGGTTAGGCGGGGAGCTGTTTTTT.

The V call is TRBV12-3 or TRBV12-4, the J call TRBJ2-1, with D maybe TRBD2 (5 bases). V gave up 3 bases and J gave up 9 bases, with 18 bases separating them. This CDR3 comprises 15 residues. CDR3 residues: CASSFREPGRGEQFF. The CDR3 DNA is TGTGCCAGCAGTTTTAGGGAGCCGGGGAGAGGTGAGCAGTTCTTC.

There are a few counts of this clonotype. J is TRBJ2-1 and V is TRBV7-2, with TRBD2 matching over 8 bases. Germline assignment: CDR1 SGHTA and CDR2 FQGNSA. This CDR3 comprises 15 residues. Trimming at V came to 6 bases and at J to 1 base, leaving 5 bases not matched to a gene. CDR3 protein: CASRSGGTSYNEQFF. In DNA, the CDR3 is TGTGCCAGCAGGAGCGGGGGCACTTCCTACAATGAGCAGTTCTTC.

The V and J genes are TRBV10-3 and TRBJ2-1; 13 bases align to TRBD2. Trimming removed 6 bases from V and 7 bases from J; junction bases left unmatched: 9. Germline V lookup: CDR1 ENHRY, CDR2 SYGVKD. This CDR3 has 16 amino acids. CDR3: CAISSLAGGPANEQFF. The CDR3 region has the DNA TGTGCCATCAGCTCACTAGCGGGAGGGCCTGCTAATGAGCAGTTCTTC.

This clonotype was recorded many times. CDR3 sequence: CAISVGGNTEAFF. DNA for the CDR3: TGTGCCATCAGTGTCGGAGGAAACACTGAAGCTTTCTTT. The gene calls are TRBV10-3 and TRBJ1-1; no clear D. The ends were cut back, 4 bases at V and 2 bases at J, with 8 bases in the middle. This CDR3 spans 13 amino acids. Per the germline V gene, CDR1 is ENHRY and CDR2 is SYGVKD.

The gene calls are TRBV3-1 and TRBJ2-2; TRBD1 matches 7 bases. Germline-derived CDR1 and CDR2 are LGHDT and YNNKEL (reference sequence). The V and J ends lost 2 bases and 5 bases, in that order; junction bases with no gene match: 11. The CDR3 extends over 17 amino acids. The CDR3 region has the DNA TGTGCCAGCAGCCAACTACCTCCGACAGGGCCTACCGGGGAGCTGTTTTTT. It yields the protein CASSQLPPTGPTGELFF.